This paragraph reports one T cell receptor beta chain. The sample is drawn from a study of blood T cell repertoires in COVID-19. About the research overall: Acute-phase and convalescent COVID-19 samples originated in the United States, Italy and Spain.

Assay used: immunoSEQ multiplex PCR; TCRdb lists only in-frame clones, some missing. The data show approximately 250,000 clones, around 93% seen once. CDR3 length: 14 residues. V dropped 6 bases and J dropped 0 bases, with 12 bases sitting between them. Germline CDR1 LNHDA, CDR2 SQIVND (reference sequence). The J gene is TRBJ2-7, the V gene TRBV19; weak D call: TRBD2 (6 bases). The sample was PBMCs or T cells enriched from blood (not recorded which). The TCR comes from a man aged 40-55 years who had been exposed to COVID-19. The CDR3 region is CASSGRDSSYEQYF. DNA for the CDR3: TGTGCCAGTAGCGGGCGGGACTCCTCCTACGAGCAGTACTTC.